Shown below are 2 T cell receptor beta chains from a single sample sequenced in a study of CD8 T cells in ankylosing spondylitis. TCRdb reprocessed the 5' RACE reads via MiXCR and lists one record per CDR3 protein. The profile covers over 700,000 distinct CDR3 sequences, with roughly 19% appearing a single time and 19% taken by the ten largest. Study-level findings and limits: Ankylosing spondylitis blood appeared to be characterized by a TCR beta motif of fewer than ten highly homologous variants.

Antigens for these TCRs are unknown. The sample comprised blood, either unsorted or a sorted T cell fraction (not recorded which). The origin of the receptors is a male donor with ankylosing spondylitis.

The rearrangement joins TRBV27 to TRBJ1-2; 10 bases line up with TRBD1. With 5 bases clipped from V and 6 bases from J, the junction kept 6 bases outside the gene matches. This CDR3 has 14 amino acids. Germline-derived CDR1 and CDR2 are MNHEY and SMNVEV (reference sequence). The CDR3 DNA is TGTGCCAGCAGTCCATGGACAGGGGGGGATGGCTACACCTTC. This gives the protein CASSPWTGGDGYTF.

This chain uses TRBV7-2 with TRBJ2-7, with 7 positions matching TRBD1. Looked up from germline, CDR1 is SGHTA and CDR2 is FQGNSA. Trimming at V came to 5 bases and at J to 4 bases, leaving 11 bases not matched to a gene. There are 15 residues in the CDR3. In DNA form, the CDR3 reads TGTGCCAGCAGCCTTTGGACAGGCGGCGGGTACGAGCAGTACTTC. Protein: CASSLWTGGGYEQYF.